The rows below give T cell receptor beta chains drawn from one sample of a study of CD8 T cells in ankylosing spondylitis. One entry per CDR3 protein, called by TCRdb with MiXCR from the 5' RACE reads. This table holds 90,000 to 120,000 distinct CDR3 sequences, 20% to 30% found once. The sequenced material came from synovial fluid, either unsorted or a sorted T cell fraction (not recorded which). The receptors shown here come from a male donor with ankylosing spondylitis. The CDR3 runs from the conserved cysteine through the conserved F or W. D genes are given only for firm matches. Clone size, where shown, is once, few, many, or a class for clones that have expanded.

j_gene,abundance,v_gene,d_gene,CDR3nt,CDR3aa
TRBJ2-1,few,TRBV29-1,TRBD2,TGCAGCTTAAAGCGGGAGGGCCCTTACAATGAGCAGTTCTTC,CSLKREGPYNEQFF
TRBJ2-1,.,TRBV11-2,.,TGTGCCAGCAGCTTGCGCGCAGGGGGGGATTCTAATGAGCAGTTCTTC,CASSLRAGGDSNEQFF
TRBJ2-1,few,TRBV3-1,TRBD2,TGTGACAGCAGCCCCCCACTTCCAGCGGGAGATCCCGACAATGAGCAGTTCTTC,CDSSPPLPAGDPDNEQFF
TRBJ2-1,.,TRBV20-1,TRBD2,TGCAGTGCTAGAAGCTTCGGACAAGCGGGAGGGTTTCGGAATGAGCAGTTCTTC,CSARSFGQAGGFRNEQFF
TRBJ1-1,.,TRBV7-9,.,TGTGCCAGCAGCCCGGGACGGAGAGGCACTGAAGCTTTCTTT,CASSPGRRGTEAFF
TRBJ2-1,.,TRBV10-3,.,TGTGCCATCAAAGCCCAGGGAGAGGGCTCCTACAATGAGCAGTTCTTC,CAIKAQGEGSYNEQFF
TRBJ2-1,many,TRBV10-3,.,TGTGCCATCAGTGAGTCCGGCGGTGGGGCTTACAATGAGCAGTTCTTC,CAISESGGGAYNEQFF
TRBJ2-1,.,TRBV20-1,.,TGCAGTGCTCGAAGGGACGGCAACAATGAGCAGTTCTTC,CSARRDGNNEQFF
TRBJ2-7,once,TRBV6-1,TRBD1,TGTGCCAGCAGTGTTCAGGGGGTCTCTTACGAGCAGTACTTC,CASSVQGVSYEQYF
TRBJ2-3,.,TRBV29-1,TRBD2,TGCAGCGTTAGGTTAGCGGGAGACATAGATACGCAGTATTTT,CSVRLAGDIDTQYF
TRBJ2-1,.,TRBV7-2,.,TGTGCCAGCAGCTTAATGAATGAGCAGTTCTTC,CASSLMNEQFF
TRBJ1-1,.,TRBV6-1,TRBD1,TGTGCCAGCAGACCCGGACAGGTGAACACTGAAGCTTTCTTT,CASRPGQVNTEAFF
TRBJ2-1,.,TRBV20-1,.,TGCAGTGCTAGAGATGTAGTGGACGAGCAGTTCTTC,CSARDVVDEQFF
TRBJ2-5,.,TRBV20-1,.,TGCAGTGCTGAGGGACCGCGCCAAGAGACCCAGTACTTC,CSAEGPRQETQYF
TRBJ2-3,few,TRBV28,TRBD2,TGTGCCAGCAGGGAGAAACTAGCGGGAGGGCCGAGAGATACGCAGTATTTT,CASREKLAGGPRDTQYF
TRBJ2-5,.,TRBV3-1,.,TGTGCCAGCAGCCAATGGATCCAAGAGACCCAGTACTTC,CASSQWIQETQYF
TRBJ2-1,.,TRBV24-1,.,TGTGCCACCAGTGTGTCCACGCGTGAGCAGTTTTTC,CATSVSTREQFF
TRBJ2-1,many,TRBV15,TRBD1,TGTGCCACCAGCGTAAGACAGGGAGCCTACAATGAGCAGTTCTTC,CATSVRQGAYNEQFF
TRBJ2-5,.,TRBV28,TRBD2,TGTGCCAGCAGGGCGACTAGCCGGGAGACCCAGTACTTC,CASRATSRETQYF
TRBJ1-2,.,TRBV16,TRBD1,TGTGCCAGCAGCCGGACAGGGGGACTCGGCTACACCTTC,CASSRTGGLGYTF